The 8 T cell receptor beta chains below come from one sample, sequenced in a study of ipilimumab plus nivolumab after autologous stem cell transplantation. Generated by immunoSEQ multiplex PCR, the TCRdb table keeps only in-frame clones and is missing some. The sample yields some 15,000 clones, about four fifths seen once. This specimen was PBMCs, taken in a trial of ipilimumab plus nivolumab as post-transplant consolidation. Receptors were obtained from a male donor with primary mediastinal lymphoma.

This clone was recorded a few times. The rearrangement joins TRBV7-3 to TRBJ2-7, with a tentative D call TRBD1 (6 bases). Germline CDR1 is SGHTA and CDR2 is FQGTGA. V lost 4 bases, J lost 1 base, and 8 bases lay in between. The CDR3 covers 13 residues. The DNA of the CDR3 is TGTGCCAGCAGCTCACAGGGTTCCTACGAGCAGTACTTC. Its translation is CASSSQGSYEQYF.

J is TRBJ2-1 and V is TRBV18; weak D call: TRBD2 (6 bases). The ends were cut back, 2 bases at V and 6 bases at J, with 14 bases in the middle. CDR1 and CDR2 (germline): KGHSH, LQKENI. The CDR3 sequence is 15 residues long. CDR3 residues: CASSPGGRSSNEQFF. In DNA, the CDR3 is TGTGCCAGCTCACCAGGGGGGAGGAGTTCCAATGAGCAGTTCTTC.

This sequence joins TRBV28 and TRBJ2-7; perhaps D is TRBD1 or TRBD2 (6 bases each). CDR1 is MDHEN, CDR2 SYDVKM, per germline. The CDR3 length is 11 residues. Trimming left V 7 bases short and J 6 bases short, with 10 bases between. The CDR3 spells CASTQGLEQYF. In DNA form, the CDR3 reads TGTGCCAGCACACAGGGACTCGAGCAGTACTTC.

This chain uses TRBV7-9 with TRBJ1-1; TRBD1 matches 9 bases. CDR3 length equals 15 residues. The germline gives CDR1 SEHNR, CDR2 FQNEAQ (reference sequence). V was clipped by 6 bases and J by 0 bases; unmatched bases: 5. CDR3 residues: CASRTGQGLNTEAFF. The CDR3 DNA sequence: TGTGCCAGCAGAACGGGACAGGGTCTGAACACTGAAGCTTTCTTT.

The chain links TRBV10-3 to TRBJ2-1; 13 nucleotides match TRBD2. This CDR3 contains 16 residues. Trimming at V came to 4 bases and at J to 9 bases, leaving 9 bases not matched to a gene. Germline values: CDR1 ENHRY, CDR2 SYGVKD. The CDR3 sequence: CAISGTTSGGATEQFF. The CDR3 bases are TGTGCCATCAGTGGCACCACTAGCGGGGGGGCCACTGAGCAGTTCTTC.

Written as DNA, the CDR3 is TGTGCCAGCAGTTACGGGCAGGGTCGGGGCTACACCTTC. This codes for CASSYGQGRGYTF. The J gene is TRBJ1-2, the V gene TRBV25-1; maybe TRBD1 (5 bases). This CDR3 has 13 residues. Germline values: CDR1 MGHDK, CDR2 SYGVNS. The V gene lost 5 bases and the J gene lost 8 bases, with 15 bases spanning the gap.

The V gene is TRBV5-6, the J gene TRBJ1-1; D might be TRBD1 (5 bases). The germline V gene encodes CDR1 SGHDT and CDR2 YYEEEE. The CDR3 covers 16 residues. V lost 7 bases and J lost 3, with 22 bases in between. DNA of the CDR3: TGTGCCAGCTCGGCTTGGGGCCCCTGGGGAGACACTGAAGCTTTCTTT. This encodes CASSAWGPWGDTEAFF.

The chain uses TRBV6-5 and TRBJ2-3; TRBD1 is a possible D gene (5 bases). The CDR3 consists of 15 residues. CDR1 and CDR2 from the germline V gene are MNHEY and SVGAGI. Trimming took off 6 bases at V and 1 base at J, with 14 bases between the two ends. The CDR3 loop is CASRPRAGRTDTQYF. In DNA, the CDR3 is TGTGCCAGCAGACCTCGGGCAGGGCGCACAGATACGCAGTATTTT.